This is a list of T cell receptor beta chains from one sample in a study of blood T cells in healthy people across ages. MiXCR, applied by TCRdb to the 5' RACE reads, yields one record per CDR3 protein. The table includes over 600,000 distinct CDR3 sequences, around 45% detected once. Sequenced sample: blood. Receptors originate from a man of 80 years or more in good health. Each CDR3 is given with its conserved first and last residue. The D gene is left open where the match is weak. Not every row has a clone size; where given, it reads once, few, many or a size class.

v_gene,j_gene,d_gene,abundance,len,CDR3nt,CDR3aa
TRBV27,TRBJ2-1,NA,NA,14,TGTGCCAGCAGTTTATCCCGCCTGGACAATGAGCAGTTCTTC,CASSLSRLDNEQFF
TRBV7-3,TRBJ2-3,NA,few,16,TGTGCCAGCAGCTTAGTAGGTAGCCGTAGCACAGATACGCAGTATTTT,CASSLVGSRSTDTQYF
TRBV9,TRBJ2-7,TRBD2,NA,15,TGTGCCAGCAGCAGACGACTAGCGGGAGTCCACGAGCAGTACTTC,CASSRRLAGVHEQYF
TRBV11-3,TRBJ2-3,TRBD1,few,15,TGTGCCAGCAGCCCGGACAGGGTGAGCACAGATACGCAGTATTTT,CASSPDRVSTDTQYF
TRBV3-1,TRBJ1-1,NA,many,17,TGTGCCAGCAGCCTACCCCCCCAGGGGCGGATGAACACTGAAGCTTTCTTT,CASSLPPQGRMNTEAFF
TRBV2,TRBJ1-5,TRBD1,NA,17,TGTGCCAGCAGTGAACGTCGCAGGGGGAGTTCAAATCAGCCCCAGCATTTT,CASSERRRGSSNQPQHF
TRBV5-1,TRBJ2-5,NA,NA,16,TGCGCCAGCAGCTTCTCCGGGGCCGGCGGGCGAGAGACCCAGTACTTC,CASSFSGAGGRETQYF
TRBV3-1,TRBJ2-7,TRBD2,many,16,TGTGCCAGCAGCCAAGATCTGACTAGCGGCTCCTACGAGCAGTACTTC,CASSQDLTSGSYEQYF
TRBV27,TRBJ1-5,NA,NA,12,TGTGCCAGCAGTTTCAACAATCAGCCCCAGCATTTT,CASSFNNQPQHF
TRBV2,TRBJ2-1,TRBD2,NA,16,TGTGCCAGCAGTGAACGGGGAGTAGCGGGATACAATGAGCAGTTCTTC,CASSERGVAGYNEQFF
TRBV5-1,TRBJ1-2,TRBD1,NA,15,TGCGCCAGCAGCTTGGTACAGGGGATTGGTGCTGGCTACACCTTC,CASSLVQGIGAGYTF
TRBV27,TRBJ1-5,NA,NA,15,TGTGCCAGCAGTCCAGGGATGGGAAGCAATCAGCCCCAGCATTTT,CASSPGMGSNQPQHF
TRBV7-2,TRBJ2-3,NA,NA,17,TGTACCAGCAGCCTGCTCACCTCAATTGGGGGGACAGATACGCAGTATTTT,CTSSLLTSIGGTDTQYF
TRBV12-3/TRBV12-4,TRBJ2-3,TRBD2,NA,17,TGTGCCAGCAGTTTAGAGAGACCAGCGGGAAGCACAGATACGCAGTATTTT,CASSLERPAGSTDTQYF
TRBV11-3,TRBJ2-7,TRBD2,NA,15,TGTGCCAGCAGCCGCCTGGGGAGCGGGAGTGGTGAGCAGTACTTC,CASSRLGSGSGEQYF
TRBV20-1,TRBJ2-5,TRBD2,NA,14,TGCAGTGCACCGAGACTAGCGGGAGGAGAGACCCAGTACTTC,CSAPRLAGGETQYF
TRBV5-1,TRBJ2-5,TRBD1,NA,17,TGCGCCAGCAGCTCGGGACAGGCTTTTCTATCTGTCGATGAGCAGTACTTC,CASSSGQAFLSVDEQYF
TRBV20-1,TRBJ2-6,NA,NA,17,TGCAGTGCTAGAGGGGACGCAGCCCTCTCTGGGGCCAACGTCCTGACTTTC,CSARGDAALSGANVLTF
TRBV29-1,TRBJ2-7,TRBD2,NA,13,TGCGGCGTTGAACTAGCGAGCTCCTACGAGCAGTACTTC,CGVELASSYEQYF
TRBV11-2,TRBJ2-3,TRBD2,few,17,TGTGCCAGCAGCTTAAGGGGGGGGACTAGTTTTACAGATACGCAGTATTTT,CASSLRGGTSFTDTQYF
TRBV20-1,TRBJ1-5,TRBD1,NA,17,TGCAGTGCTAGAGGTGGGACAGGGGGGACCCTCAGCCAGCCCCAGCATTTT,CSARGGTGGTLSQPQHF
TRBV5-1,TRBJ1-1,NA,few,14,TGCGCCAGCAGCCATCGCGGGGGTGAAACTGAAGCTTTCTTT,CASSHRGGETEAFF
TRBV20-1,TRBJ1-3,NA,NA,14,TGCAGTGCTAGGACAGCCGAAGGTGGAAACACCATATATTTT,CSARTAEGGNTIYF
TRBV9,TRBJ2-1,NA,NA,15,TGTGCCAGCAGCGTAGGACTGGGCTCCTACAATGAGCAGTTCTTC,CASSVGLGSYNEQFF
TRBV25-1,TRBJ2-7,TRBD1,few,14,TGTGCCAGCAGGGGACAGATACAACTACGCGAGCAGTACTTC,CASRGQIQLREQYF
TRBV12-3/TRBV12-4,TRBJ2-5,NA,NA,15,TGTGCCAGCAGCTTAGTCGGGCTGGCCCAAGAGACCCAGTACTTC,CASSLVGLAQETQYF
TRBV10-1,TRBJ2-1,NA,NA,15,TGCGCCAGCAGTGAGGCTGGCAGGGGAAGCAATGAGCAGTTCTTC,CASSEAGRGSNEQFF
TRBV10-3,TRBJ2-5,NA,NA,12,TGTGCCATCAGTGCGAGGCAAGAGACCCAGTACTTC,CAISARQETQYF
TRBV6-5,TRBJ2-1,NA,few,15,TGTGCCAGCAGCGAAAGTGGGGGACACTACAATGAGCAGTTCTTC,CASSESGGHYNEQFF
TRBV24-1,TRBJ2-2,TRBD1,few,16,TGTGCCACCAGTGATCCCCGACAGGGAGAAACCGGGGAGCTGTTTTTT,CATSDPRQGETGELFF
TRBV12-3/TRBV12-4,TRBJ2-7,NA,NA,15,TGTGCCAGCAGAGTGACTAGTCATACATCCTACGAGCAGTACTTC,CASRVTSHTSYEQYF
TRBV9,TRBJ2-1,NA,NA,13,TGTGCCAGCAGCGCGCACAACTCCTACGAGCAGTTCTTC,CASSAHNSYEQFF
TRBV2,TRBJ2-5,NA,few,14,TGTGCCAGCGGGAAAACTAACAACCAAGAGACCCAGTACTTC,CASGKTNNQETQYF
TRBV20-1,TRBJ2-3,NA,NA,17,TGCAGTGCTGGCTCTTCTTCACTAGTTTGGTTGGCAGATACGCAGTATTTT,CSAGSSSLVWLADTQYF
TRBV7-3,TRBJ2-7,TRBD2,NA,16,TGTGCCAGCAGCTTAGGGTCGACTAGCGGGAGGCATGAGCAGTACTTC,CASSLGSTSGRHEQYF
TRBV20-1,TRBJ2-7,NA,NA,13,TGCAGTGCTTTCCCCCGCCCTGGCTACGAGCAGTACTTC,CSAFPRPGYEQYF
TRBV28,TRBJ2-1,NA,NA,12,TGTGCCAGCAGCCGGACAGTAAATGAGCAGTTCTTC,CASSRTVNEQFF
TRBV12-3/TRBV12-4,TRBJ2-1,TRBD1,few,15,TGTGCCAGCAGTTTAAGACAGGGGCCCTACAATGAGCAGTTCTTC,CASSLRQGPYNEQFF
TRBV29-1,TRBJ2-1,NA,NA,15,TGCAGCGCCAATGTCCTTACGGAATTCTACAAGGAGCAGTTCTTC,CSANVLTEFYKEQFF
TRBV7-9,TRBJ2-6,TRBD1,NA,16,TGTGCCAGCAGCCTACAGGGGGCAGGAGGGGCCAACGTCCCGACTTTC,CASSLQGAGGANVPTF
TRBV30,TRBJ2-1,TRBD1,few,14,TGTGCCTGGAATGTAGATGGGACAGGGGATGAGCAGTTCTTC,CAWNVDGTGDEQFF
TRBV5-1,TRBJ2-6,NA,once,18,TGCGCCAGCAGCTTGGACCCAACGCTTAGCTCTGGGGCCAACGTCCCGACTTTC,CASSLDPTLSSGANVPTF
TRBV28,TRBJ2-5,TRBD1,NA,17,TGTGCCAGCGGGGAGCTGGGACAGAGTACCTTCGGGGAGACCCAGTACTTC,CASGELGQSTFGETQYF
TRBV15,TRBJ2-3,NA,few,16,TGTGCCACCAGCAGAGATGGCAGGGGACCCACAGATACGCAGTATTTT,CATSRDGRGPTDTQYF
TRBV4-1,TRBJ1-5,NA,NA,15,TGCGCCAGCAGCAAGGGGAACAGGGTCAATCAGCCCCAGCATTTT,CASSKGNRVNQPQHF
TRBV11-3,TRBJ2-7,TRBD2,NA,16,TGTGCCAGCAGCCCGCCGGGGAAGCGGGAGCTAGGGGAGCAGTACTTC,CASSPPGKRELGEQYF
TRBV4-3,TRBJ1-2,NA,NA,16,TGCGCCAGCAGCCAAGCTACACTCGGGGGGCCGGGTGGCTACACCTTC,CASSQATLGGPGGYTF
TRBV7-6,TRBJ2-5,TRBD2,NA,16,TGTGCCAGCAGCCGGGGGGGAGCGGAGGGCCAAGAGACCCAGTACTTC,CASSRGGAEGQETQYF
TRBV29-1,TRBJ2-3,TRBD2,few,16,TGCAGCGTTGAAGATGGTCTAGCGGGACTCACAGATACGCAGTATTTT,CSVEDGLAGLTDTQYF
TRBV20-1,TRBJ2-7,NA,NA,13,TGCAGTGCTAGGCCCCCAGGCTACTACGAGCAGTACTTC,CSARPPGYYEQYF